Below, one T cell receptor (beta chain) is given with its context. The data derive from a study of blood T cell repertoires in COVID-19. Study-level information: COVID-19 samples collected from the United States, Italy and Spain covered acute and convalescent phases. T cells, B-cell-depleted T cells, or PBMCs supplied cDNA or gDNA.

With 1 base clipped from V and 7 bases from J, the junction kept 1 base outside the gene matches. The CDR3 has 13 amino acids. The germline CDR1 and CDR2 sequences are MNHNS and SASEGT. Clones were sequenced by immunoSEQ multiplex PCR, and TCRdb holds only the in-frame ones, with some missing. Of about 50,000 clones in the sample, roughly 87% were seen once. The clonotype originates from a human donor with active COVID-19. The donor label of this sample is uncertain. Sequencing was done on a sample of peripheral blood. The rearrangement links TRBV6-1 to TRBJ2-1; 7 bases are a match to TRBD2. The DNA of the CDR3 is TGTGCCAGCAGTGAAGGGACTAGTAATGAGCAGTTCTTC. Translated: CASSEGTSNEQFF.